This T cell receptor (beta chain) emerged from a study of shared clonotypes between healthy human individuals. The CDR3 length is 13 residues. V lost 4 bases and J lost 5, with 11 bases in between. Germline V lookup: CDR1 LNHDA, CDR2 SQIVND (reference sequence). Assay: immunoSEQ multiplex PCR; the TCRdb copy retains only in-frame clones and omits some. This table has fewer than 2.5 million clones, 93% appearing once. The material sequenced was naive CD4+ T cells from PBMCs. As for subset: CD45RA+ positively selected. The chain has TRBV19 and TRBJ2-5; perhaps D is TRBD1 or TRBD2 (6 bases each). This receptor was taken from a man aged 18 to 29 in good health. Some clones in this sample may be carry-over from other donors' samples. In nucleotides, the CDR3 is TGTGCCAGTAGTAGGGGGGCCTGGGAGACCCAGTACTTC. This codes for CASSRGAWETQYF.